These 23 T cell receptor beta chains were all obtained from the same sample, sequenced in a study of T cell repertoires in cytomegalovirus infection. TCRdb re-called the reads through MiXCR, storing one row per CDR3 protein. In the table there are roughly 630,000 distinct CDR3 sequences, 20% to 25% of which are singletons. Sequencing used CD8+ T cells from PBMCs. The receptors stem from a human donor in good health (CMV status not recorded). Some clones in this sample may be carry-over from other donors' samples.

This clonotype was seen many times. This sequence joins TRBV7-2 and TRBJ2-7; tentative D call: TRBD2 (7 bases). The germline gives CDR1 SGHTA, CDR2 FQGNSA. V was cut by 0 bases and J by 2 bases, with 8 bases left in between. This CDR3 is built from 14 residues. Here the CDR3 reads CASSLAGGPYEQYV. The CDR3 nucleotides are TGTGCCAGCAGCTTAGCGGGGGGGCCCTACGAGCAGTACGTC.

This clonotype was observed a handful of times. J is TRBJ2-7 and V is TRBV20-1, with TRBD1 identical over 7 bases. CDR1 is DFQATT, CDR2 SNEGSKA, per germline (reference sequence). The junction had 10 bases not matched to a gene; V was cut back by 3 bases and J by 2 bases. The CDR3 is made up of 15 amino acids. CDR3 in amino acids: CSASPDRAGTYEQYF. The CDR3, as DNA: TGCAGTGCTAGCCCTGACAGGGCAGGGACCTACGAGCAGTACTTC.

This clonotype was counted a few times. J is TRBJ2-5 and V is TRBV28; unclear D gene. The V end was cut by 3 bases, the J end by 0 bases, with 11 bases between. CDR3 size: 15 residues. The germline V gene has CDR1 MDHEN and CDR2 SYDVKM. In DNA, the CDR3 is TGTGCCAGCAGTTTGTGGGCAGGAGACCAAGAGACCCAGTACTTC. As protein: CASSLWAGDQETQYF.

This clonotype has ten or more counts. The chain couples TRBV7-2 to TRBJ2-2; D is unclear. Trimming stripped 5 bases from V and 2 bases from J, with 12 bases between. The CDR3 has 15 residues. Germline lookup yields CDR1 SGHTA and CDR2 FQGNSA. CDR3 DNA sequence: TGTGCCAGCAGCGTCTTCCGCCATAACACCGGGGAGCTGTTTTTT. Translating it yields CASSVFRHNTGELFF.

Ten or more counts support this clonotype. The chain couples TRBV28 to TRBJ1-1; D gene uncertain. The germline V and J ends were trimmed by 5 bases and 0 bases, with 10 bases remaining between them. This CDR3 has 14 amino acids. CDR1 and CDR2 from the germline V gene are MDHEN and SYDVKM. CDR3 in DNA: TGTGCCAGCAGTGTTCGACACTTGAACACTGAAGCTTTCTTT. Its protein product is CASSVRHLNTEAFF.

A few counts support this clonotype. V is TRBV7-9 and J is TRBJ1-2; D gene ambiguous. This CDR3 spans 17 amino acids. V dropped 5 bases and J dropped 0 bases, with 19 bases sitting between them. Germline values: CDR1 SEHNR, CDR2 FQNEAQ (reference sequence). This CDR3 is CASSPSPIHGANYGYTF. DNA for the CDR3: TGTGCCAGCAGCCCCTCGCCCATCCACGGGGCTAACTATGGCTACACCTTC.

The chain joins TRBV6-1 to TRBJ1-2, with TRBD1 as a possible D gene (6 bases). Germline values: CDR1 MNHNS, CDR2 SASEGT. V lost 4 bases and J 4 bases, leaving 13 bases between the germline ends. The CDR3 consists of 14 residues. CDR3 residues: CASSVPGERYGYTF. CDR3 sequence (DNA): TGTGCCAGCAGTGTTCCAGGGGAGCGCTATGGCTACACCTTC.

The chain's CDR3 is CASSYGGDVRELFF. CDR3 nucleotides: TGTGCCAGCAGTTACGGCGGGGACGTTAGGGAGCTGTTTTTT. The chain employs TRBV6-2 or TRBV6-3 and TRBJ2-2; possible D gene TRBD2, 6 bases. V was cut by 2 bases and J by 9 bases, with 13 bases left in between. In germline, CDR1 is MNHEY, CDR2 SVGEGT. This CDR3 spans 14 amino acids.

There are many counts of this clonotype. The chain is built from TRBV6-1 and TRBJ1-1; D is undetermined. The CDR3 runs 15 residues. V was clipped by 7 bases and J by 4 bases, with 19 bases between them. CDR1 is MNHNS, CDR2 SASEGT, per germline. The CDR3 region has the DNA TGTGCCAGCACCCTGGGGAGGTCGGGCGGCACTGAAGCTTTCTTT. It encodes CASTLGRSGGTEAFF.

This clonotype was seen at least ten times. The CDR3 protein is CASSHGLGDEQYF. In nucleotides, the CDR3 is TGTGCCAGCAGCCATGGACTGGGCGACGAGCAGTACTTC. J is TRBJ2-7 and V is TRBV7-6; D perhaps matches TRBD2 (5 bases). V lost 5 bases and J lost 5, with 13 bases in between. Germline V gene data show CDR1 as SGHVS and CDR2 as FNYEAQ. The CDR3 loop spans 13 amino acids. The whole variable domain, filled in from reference TRBV7-6 and TRBJ2-7, reads GAGVSQSPRYKVTKRGQDVALRCDPISGHVSLYWYRQALGQGPEFLTYFNYEAQQDKSGLPNDRFSAERPEGSISTLTIQRTEQRDSAMYRCASSHGLGDEQYFGPGTRLTVT.

This rearrangement joins TRBV29-1 to TRBJ2-1, with TRBD2 matching 10 bases. The CDR3 consists of 16 residues. V was clipped by 1 base and J by 0 bases; unmatched bases: 3. Per germline, CDR1 SQVTM and CDR2 ANQGSEA. The CDR3 loop is CSVEGTSGLSYNEQFF. The CDR3 coding sequence is TGCAGCGTTGAAGGGACTAGCGGACTCTCCTACAATGAGCAGTTCTTC.

The CDR3: CASSRISNQPQHF. The CDR3 coding sequence is TGTGCCAGCAGTCGGATTAGCAATCAGCCCCAGCATTTT. The chain has TRBV28 and TRBJ1-5; D remains ambiguous. From germline, CDR1 is MDHEN and CDR2 SYDVKM. This CDR3 spans 13 amino acids. The ends were cut back, 5 bases at V and 0 bases at J, with 5 bases in the middle.

In regard to this clonotype: One end of the junction varies from germline; a read error may be responsible. This chain links TRBV6-2 or TRBV6-3 with TRBJ2-1, with TRBD2 identical over 8 bases. The CDR3 totals 17 residues. Germline CDR1 is MNHEY and CDR2 is SVGEGT. CDR3 nucleotides: TGTGCCAGCAGCCTTCAGAAGGCGGGGGGCTCCTACAATAAGCAGTTCTTC. Its translation is CASSLQKAGGSYNKQFF.

The V and J genes are TRBV7-6 and TRBJ2-5; 10 bases are a match to TRBD1. The CDR3 totals 13 residues. Trimming cost V 10 bases and J 4 bases; bases outside gene matches: 6. CDR1 is SGHVS, CDR2 FNYEAQ, per germline. CDR3 loop: CATTTGGRETQYF. DNA for the CDR3: TGTGCCACAACGACAGGGGGCCGAGAGACCCAGTACTTC.

This clonotype was recorded at least ten times. The V call is TRBV7-6, the J call TRBJ2-7; D unclear. Trimming removed 2 bases from V and 5 bases from J, with 13 bases in between. The CDR3 totals 14 residues. The germline V gene encodes CDR1 SGHVS and CDR2 FNYEAQ. The CDR3 region is CASSLIHGSDEQYF. CDR3 nucleotide sequence: TGTGCCAGCAGCTTAATCCACGGCTCGGACGAGCAGTACTTC.

This clonotype was counted ten times or more. The rearrangement links TRBV7-9 to TRBJ2-7; TRBD1 matches 8 bases. V lost 1 base to trimming and J lost 5 bases; unmatched junction nucleotides: 13. This CDR3 is built from 17 residues. Germline-derived CDR1 and CDR2 are SEHNR and FQNEAQ (reference sequence). The CDR3, as DNA: TGTGCCAGCAGCTTAGTCGACGCCGGACAGGGTAGCGACGAGCAGTACTTC. It encodes CASSLVDAGQGSDEQYF. The complete variable domain, with remaining parts taken from reference TRBV7-9 and TRBJ2-7, reads DTGVSQNPRHKITKRGQNVTFRCDPISEHNRLYWYRQTLGQGPEFLTYFQNEAQLEKSRLLSDRFSAERPKGSFSTLEIQRTEQGDSAMYLCASSLVDAGQGSDEQYFGPGTRLTVT.

Points on this clonotype: The CDR3 does not end in the conserved phenylalanine or tryptophan, so this is likely a read error. The chain carries TRBV6-2 or TRBV6-3 and TRBJ2-1; a possible D gene is TRBD1 (6 bases). V was shortened by 0 bases and J by 4 bases, with 16 bases between the two germline ends. The CDR3 is 17 residues long. In germline, CDR1 is MNHEY, CDR2 SVGEGT. Here the CDR3 DNA reads TGTGCCAGCAGTTACTCGACCGGGACAAGTTATTACAATGAGCAGTTCTCC. It specifies CASSYSTGTSYYNEQFS.

As concerns this clonotype: A clone one base away is much larger, so this may be a read error. The chain carries TRBV6-2 or TRBV6-3 and TRBJ1-5; a weak D match, TRBD1 (5 bases). CDR1 is MNHEY, CDR2 SVGEGT, per germline. The CDR3 totals 15 residues. The CDR3 region has the DNA TGTGCCAACAGTTACCCGACAGATAGCAATCAGCCCCAGCATTTT. It translates to CANSYPTDSNQPQHF.

This clonotype was picked up many times. The chain recombines TRBV7-9 with TRBJ1-1; TRBD1 is a possible D gene (6 bases). CDR1 is SEHNR, CDR2 FQNEAQ, per germline (reference sequence). Trimming removed 6 bases from V and 0 bases from J, with 11 bases in between. This CDR3 is built from 14 residues. The CDR3 DNA is TGTGCCAGCAGATTGGACAGTTTGAACACTGAAGCTTTCTTT. The encoded protein is CASRLDSLNTEAFF.

This clonotype showed up just a few times. This sequence joins TRBV29-1 and TRBJ2-1; 8 nucleotides line up with TRBD1. The junction had 13 bases not matched to a gene; V was cut back by 4 bases and J by 8 bases. Germline V CDR1 and CDR2: SQVTM, ANQGSEA. CDR3 length equals 15 residues. The CDR3, as DNA: TGCAGCGTTGCGGGGGCAGGGGGCGGTTTGGATGAGCAGTTCTTC. Its protein product is CSVAGAGGGLDEQFF.

This clonotype was found a few times. This rearrangement joins TRBV7-9 to TRBJ2-5; D is unclear. This CDR3 region has 13 residues. Germline V gene data show CDR1 as SEHNR and CDR2 as FQNEAQ (reference sequence). Trimming took 6 bases from V and 3 from J, leaving 11 bases between them. The CDR3 region is CASSPGNEETQYF. The CDR3 DNA reads TGTGCCAGCAGTCCGGGCAATGAAGAGACCCAGTACTTC.

V usage is TRBV3-1 and J usage is TRBJ2-1, with TRBD2 matching over 12 bases. V was pared by 7 bases and J by 10 bases, with 11 bases of the junction left unmatched. Germline CDR1 LGHDT, CDR2 YNNKEL (reference sequence). The CDR3 covers 15 residues. The CDR3 reads CASNIGLAGGSEQFF. In DNA, the CDR3 is TGTGCCAGCAACATTGGTCTAGCGGGGGGGTCCGAGCAGTTCTTC.

Of note for this clonotype: Being one base from a much bigger clone, this may be a read error. The chain links TRBV6-2 or TRBV6-3 to TRBJ2-3; possibly TRBD1 for D (5 bases). The CDR3 loop spans 15 amino acids. Germline V gene lookup returns CDR1 MNHEY and CDR2 SVGEGT. Trimming cost V 5 bases and J 2 bases, with 14 bases left between them. The CDR3 loop is CASSVWGRITDTQYF. The CDR3 bases are TGTGCCAGCAGTGTCTGGGGCAGAATCACAGATACGCAGTATTTT.